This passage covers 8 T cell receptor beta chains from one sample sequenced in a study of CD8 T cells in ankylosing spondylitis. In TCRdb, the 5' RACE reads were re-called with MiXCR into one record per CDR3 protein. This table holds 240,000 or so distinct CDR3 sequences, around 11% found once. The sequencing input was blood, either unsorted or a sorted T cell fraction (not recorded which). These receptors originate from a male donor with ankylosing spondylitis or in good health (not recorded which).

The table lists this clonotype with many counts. The CDR3, as DNA: TGCAGCGTCCTCGCGGGTGGGGCCGAAAAACTGTTTTTT. Its translation is CSVLAGGAEKLFF. The rearrangement links TRBV29-1 to TRBJ1-4; possibly TRBD1 for D (5 bases). Germline V lookup: CDR1 SQVTM, CDR2 ANQGSEA. The CDR3 totals 13 residues. The V gene lost 6 bases and the J gene lost 8 bases, with 16 bases spanning the gap.

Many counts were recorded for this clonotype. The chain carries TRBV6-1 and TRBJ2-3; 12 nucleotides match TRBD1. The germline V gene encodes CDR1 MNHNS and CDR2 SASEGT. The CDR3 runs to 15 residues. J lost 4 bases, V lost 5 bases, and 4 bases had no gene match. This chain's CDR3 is CASSKGTGGADTQYF. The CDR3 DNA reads TGTGCCAGCAGTAAAGGGACAGGGGGCGCAGATACGCAGTATTTT.

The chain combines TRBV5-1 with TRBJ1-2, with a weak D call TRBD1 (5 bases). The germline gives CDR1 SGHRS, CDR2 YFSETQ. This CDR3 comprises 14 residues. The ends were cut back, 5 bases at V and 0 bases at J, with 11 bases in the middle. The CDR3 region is CASSPGRPNYGYTF. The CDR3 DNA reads TGCGCCAGCAGTCCAGGGAGGCCTAACTATGGCTACACCTTC.

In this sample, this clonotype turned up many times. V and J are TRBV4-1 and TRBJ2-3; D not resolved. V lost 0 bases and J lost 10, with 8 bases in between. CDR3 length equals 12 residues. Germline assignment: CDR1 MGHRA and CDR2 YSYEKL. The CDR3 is CASSQEIAPQYF. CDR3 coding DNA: TGCGCCAGCAGCCAAGAAATCGCGCCGCAGTATTTT.

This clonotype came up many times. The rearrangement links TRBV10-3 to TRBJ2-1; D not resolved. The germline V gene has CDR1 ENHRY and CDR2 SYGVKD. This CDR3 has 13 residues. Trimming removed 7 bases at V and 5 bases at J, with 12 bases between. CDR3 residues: CAIKREKDNEQFF. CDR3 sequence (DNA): TGTGCCATCAAAAGGGAAAAGGACAATGAGCAGTTCTTC.

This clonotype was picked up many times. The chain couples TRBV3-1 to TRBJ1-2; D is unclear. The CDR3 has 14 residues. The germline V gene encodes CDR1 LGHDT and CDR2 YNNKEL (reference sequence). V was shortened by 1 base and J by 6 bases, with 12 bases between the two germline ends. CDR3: CASSQVGRYHGYTF. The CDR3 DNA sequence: TGTGCCAGCAGCCAAGTTGGAAGGTACCATGGCTACACCTTC.

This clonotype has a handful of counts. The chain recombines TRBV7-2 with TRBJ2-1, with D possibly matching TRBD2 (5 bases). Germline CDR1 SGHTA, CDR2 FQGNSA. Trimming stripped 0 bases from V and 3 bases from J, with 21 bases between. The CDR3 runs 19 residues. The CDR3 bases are TGTGCCAGCAGCTTAGCGGGAGAAGGGAAACCCATAAACTACAATGAGCAGTTCTTC. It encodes CASSLAGEGKPINYNEQFF.

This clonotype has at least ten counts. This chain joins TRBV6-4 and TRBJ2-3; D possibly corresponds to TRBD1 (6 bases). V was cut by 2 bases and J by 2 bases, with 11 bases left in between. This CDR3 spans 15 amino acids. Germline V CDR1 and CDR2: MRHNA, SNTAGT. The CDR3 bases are TGTGCCAGCAGTGACGGCACAGGGACCACAGATACGCAGTATTTT. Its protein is CASSDGTGTTDTQYF.